This is a list of T cell receptor beta chains from one sample in a study of blood T cell repertoires in COVID-19. Generated by immunoSEQ multiplex PCR, the TCRdb table keeps only in-frame clones and is missing some. The table records approximately 90,000 clones, about 76% of them present only once. The sequenced material came from peripheral blood. The receptor set was obtained from a human donor in a cohort sampled during active COVID-19. The CDR3 runs from the conserved cysteine through the conserved F or W. The D gene is left open where the match is weak. Clone sizes are given selectively: once, few, many, or a class where the clone is expanded.

NA,NA,TRBJ1-4,TRBV21-1,TGTGCCAGCAGACTTCGGGCAGGGCGGTGGGAAAAACTGTTTTTT,CASRLRAGRWEKLFF
NA,NA,TRBJ2-3,TRBV3-1/TRBV3-2,TGTGCCAGCAGCCAAGGGGGCGGCACAGATACGCAGTATTTT,CASSQGGGTDTQYF
TRBD1,NA,TRBJ1-1,TRBV18,TGTGCCAGCTCACCGCGTCCGGGACAGGGGGAGGAGGCTTTCTTT,CASSPRPGQGEEAFF
TRBD2,NA,TRBJ2-7,TRBV20-1,TGCAGTGCTAGTCCGGGGGGGGCCCCCTCTGAGGACGAGCAGTACTTC,CSASPGGAPSEDEQYF
TRBD1,NA,TRBJ2-5,TRBV28,TGTGCCACCCACAGGGGGTTCGGTTGGGAGACCCAGTACTTC,CATHRGFGWETQYF
TRBD2,few,TRBJ2-5,TRBV7-9,TGTGCCAGCAGCTTATTAGGACTAGCGGGAGGAGAGACCCAGTACTTC,CASSLLGLAGGETQYF
TRBD1,NA,TRBJ1-5,TRBV2,TGTGCCAGCAGTATAACGCAAACCGGGACAGGGGATCAGCCCCAGCATTTT,CASSITQTGTGDQPQHF
NA,few,TRBJ1-1,TRBV2,TGTGCCAGCAGGGGTACAGGTTTCCAGATCACTGAAGCTTTCTTT,CASRGTGFQITEAFF
NA,NA,TRBJ1-2,TRBV7-8,TGTGCCAGCAGCTTATTCTCAGGGCCGGCGTCTAACTATGGCTACACCTTC,CASSLFSGPASNYGYTF
NA,NA,TRBJ1-2,TRBV11-2,TGTGCCAGCAGCTTAGGGACCCCGAGGGAGGGCTACACCTTC,CASSLGTPREGYTF
TRBD2,NA,TRBJ2-1,TRBV5-1,TGCGCCAGCAGCTACAACGGACTAGCGGGAGTCGGGTCAAATGAGCAGTTCTTC,CASSYNGLAGVGSNEQFF
NA,NA,TRBJ1-1,TRBV30,TGTGCCTGGAGTTCGGGGACTGAAGCTTTCTTT,CAWSSGTEAFF
NA,NA,TRBJ1-2,TRBV5-1,TGCGCCAGCAGCTTGGTCCATACAGGGAATGCCTATGGCTACACCTTC,CASSLVHTGNAYGYTF
NA,NA,TRBJ2-3,TRBV6-6,TGTGCCAGCAGTTACGGCAGCGGATCAGATACGCAGTATTTT,CASSYGSGSDTQYF
NA,NA,TRBJ1-5,TRBV7-2,TGTGCCAGCAGCTTAGCTGATAGCGTACAGCATTTT,CASSLADSVQHF
NA,few,TRBJ2-7,TRBV6-5,TGTGCCACCGACTCCGAGAGCTCCTACGAGCAGTACTTC,CATDSESSYEQYF
NA,few,TRBJ2-7,TRBV4-2,TGTGCCAGCAGCCAAGATCCAGGCGCGTCCTACGAGCAGTACTTC,CASSQDPGASYEQYF
TRBD1,NA,TRBJ2-5,TRBV19,TGTGCCAGTAGTAGATTGGGACAGCAAGAAGAGACCCAGTACTTC,CASSRLGQQEETQYF
NA,NA,TRBJ2-5,TRBV28,TGTGCCAGCAGTCTACCGGGACTCTACCAAGAGACCCAGTACTTC,CASSLPGLYQETQYF
NA,NA,TRBJ2-7,TRBV11-3,TGTGCCAGCAGCTTAGGGCCTAGCGAACCCTACGAGCAGTACTTC,CASSLGPSEPYEQYF
NA,once,TRBJ1-2,TRBV6-5,TGTGCCAGTAAAGGGGGGGGCCCCTATGGCTACACCTTC,CASKGGGPYGYTF
NA,NA,TRBJ2-3,TRBV18,TGTGCCAGCTCACCACGCACAGGGAGCACAGATACGCAGTATTTT,CASSPRTGSTDTQYF
NA,NA,TRBJ2-5,TRBV5-1,TGCGCCAGCAGCTTGGCCCCTAGCAGACAAGAGACCCAGTACTTC,CASSLAPSRQETQYF
NA,NA,TRBJ1-2,TRBV28,TGTGCCAGCAGGCGAGGGGGTGGGTATGGCTACACCTTC,CASRRGGGYGYTF
TRBD2,NA,TRBJ2-1,TRBV7-9,TGTGCCAGCAGCCCGGGACTAGCGGCTTCCTACAATGAGCAGTTCTTC,CASSPGLAASYNEQFF
NA,NA,TRBJ1-5,TRBV28,TGTGCCAGCAGGGAGGGGTTGGGAAGCAATCAGCCCCAGCATTTT,CASREGLGSNQPQHF
NA,few,TRBJ2-1,TRBV29-1,TGCAGCGTTGAAGAAGGGAAGCGGCCAACGGGTGAGCAGTTCTTC,CSVEEGKRPTGEQFF
TRBD1,NA,TRBJ1-6,TRBV27,TGTGCCAGCAGCCGCCAGGGGGGCGGTTCACCCCTCCACTTT,CASSRQGGGSPLHF
NA,NA,TRBJ2-7,TRBV5-1,TGCGCCAGCAGCTTTAACAGGGTGGTCTACGAGCAGTACTTC,CASSFNRVVYEQYF
NA,few,TRBJ1-3,TRBV6-5,TGTGCCAGCAGTTACTCGGTTCAGGCCCTATCCATATATTTT,CASSYSVQALSIYF
NA,NA,TRBJ2-5,TRBV27,TGTGCCAGCAGATTCGGGAACCAAGAGACCCAGTACTTC,CASRFGNQETQYF
NA,NA,TRBJ1-2,TRBV4-2,TGTGCCAGCAGCCAAGTAGGAGGGTTCGGCTACACCTTC,CASSQVGGFGYTF
NA,NA,TRBJ2-1,TRBV28,TGTGCCAGCAGTCCCCCCGAAGCTCACAATGAGCAGTTCTTC,CASSPPEAHNEQFF
NA,NA,TRBJ2-7,TRBV5-1,TGCGCCAGCAGCTTGTTTGGCGGGGAGTCCTACGAGCAGTACTTC,CASSLFGGESYEQYF
TRBD1,NA,TRBJ2-7,TRBV7-2,TGTGCCAGCAGCTTAGCCTCGGGACAGGGGTCCTCCTACGAGCAGTACTTC,CASSLASGQGSSYEQYF
NA,NA,TRBJ2-3,TRBV10-3,TGTGCCATCAGGGGCCCCCGGAGCGGGAGCACAGATACGCAGTATTTT,CAIRGPRSGSTDTQYF
TRBD2,NA,TRBJ2-1,TRBV19,TGTGCCAGTAGTTCCGGGACTAGCCTGGATGAGCAGTTCTTC,CASSSGTSLDEQFF
TRBD2,NA,TRBJ2-1,TRBV19,TGTGCCAGTAGTCCTCTTAGCGGGAAGAATGAGCAGTTCTTC,CASSPLSGKNEQFF
TRBD2,NA,TRBJ2-3,TRBV3-1/TRBV3-2,TGTGCCAGCAGCCAAGATGCGGGAGTTAGCACAGATACGCAGTATTTT,CASSQDAGVSTDTQYF
TRBD2,few,TRBJ2-3,TRBV6-6,TGTGCCAGCAGTCCTGGACTAGCGGGAGGCACAGATACGCAGTATTTT,CASSPGLAGGTDTQYF
TRBD2,NA,TRBJ2-5,TRBV10-3,TGTGCCATCAGTGAGGGGAGGGAAGACCAAGAGACCCAGTACTTC,CAISEGREDQETQYF
NA,many,TRBJ1-6,TRBV5-1,TGCGCCAGCAGCACCGGACAGACGAGCTCCTATAATTCACCCCTCCACTTT,CASSTGQTSSYNSPLHF
TRBD1,NA,TRBJ1-5,TRBV24-1,TGTGCCACCAGTGAGCCGGGACAGGGTGTGGACCAGCCCCAGCATTTT,CATSEPGQGVDQPQHF
NA,NA,TRBJ2-5,TRBV18,TGTGCCAGCTCACCAGCGGGAAAGATCCAAGAGACCCAGTACTTC,CASSPAGKIQETQYF
TRBD1,NA,TRBJ1-5,TRBV3-1/TRBV3-2,TGTGCCAGCAGCAGAGGACAGGGGGCAAATCAGCCCCAGCATTTT,CASSRGQGANQPQHF
NA,many,TRBJ1-5,TRBV2,TGTGCCAGCAAAGAAGCATGGCAGGCCAATCAGCCCCAGCATTTT,CASKEAWQANQPQHF
NA,NA,TRBJ2-1,TRBV6-6,TGTGCCAGCAGTTACTCCCCCACCGGTGAGCAGTTCTTC,CASSYSPTGEQFF
TRBD2,NA,TRBJ2-3,TRBV4-2,TGTGCCAGCAGCCAACTGGCTAGCGGGACCCGCACAGATACGCAGTATTTT,CASSQLASGTRTDTQYF
NA,once,TRBJ2-1,TRBV6-2/TRBV6-3,TGTGCCAGCAGTTACTCGTTCGCTCCAGACAATGAGCAGTTCTTC,CASSYSFAPDNEQFF
TRBD2,few,TRBJ2-7,TRBV28,TGTGCCAGCAGTTACCGACTAGCGGGAGGACAGCCATCCTACGAGCAGTACTTC,CASSYRLAGGQPSYEQYF
NA,NA,TRBJ1-5,TRBV19,TGTGCCAGTAGTATTTCCCCGGGACACCAAAATCAGCCCCAGCATTTT,CASSISPGHQNQPQHF
TRBD1,NA,TRBJ2-2,TRBV11-3,TGTGCCAGCAGCTTAGGGGACAGGGATACCGGGGAGCTGTTTTTT,CASSLGDRDTGELFF
TRBD1,NA,TRBJ1-2,TRBV5-1,TGCGCCAGCAGCTTGGGGGGTGACAGGGCGGCTGGCTACACCTTC,CASSLGGDRAAGYTF
TRBD1,NA,TRBJ1-4,TRBV6-6,TGTGCCAGCAGCCCTGACAGGGGAGGTGAAAAACTGTTTTTT,CASSPDRGGEKLFF
TRBD2,NA,TRBJ2-1,TRBV11-3,TGTGCCAGCAGCTTACCGACGGGACTAGCGGGAGGTGAGCAGTTCTTC,CASSLPTGLAGGEQFF